This section outlines one T cell receptor beta chain sequence together with its context. The sample comes from a study of shared clonotypes between healthy human individuals. For sorted subsets, approximately 180 ng DNA per replicate equaled 30,000 or so T cell genomes. Sequenced by immunoSEQ multiplex PCR; TCRdb stores in-frame clones only, minus some. The table shows approximately 2,300,000 clones, with 85% to 95% occurring only once. This receptor was taken from a man aged 18 to 30 in good health. Some clones in this sample may be carry-over from other donors' samples. The sequenced sample consisted of naive CD4+ T cells from PBMCs. Documented subset: CD45RA+ positively selected.

The CDR3 sequence: CASSQLGAGGYTF. The CDR3 DNA reads TGCGCCAGCAGCCAACTGGGGGCGGGTGGCTACACCTTC. The chain joins TRBV4-1 to TRBJ1-2; a possible D gene is TRBD1 (6 bases). Germline V gene sequence: CDR1 MGHRA, CDR2 YSYEKL. This CDR3 is 13 amino acids long. The V gene lost 2 bases and the J gene lost 7 bases, with 11 bases spanning the gap.